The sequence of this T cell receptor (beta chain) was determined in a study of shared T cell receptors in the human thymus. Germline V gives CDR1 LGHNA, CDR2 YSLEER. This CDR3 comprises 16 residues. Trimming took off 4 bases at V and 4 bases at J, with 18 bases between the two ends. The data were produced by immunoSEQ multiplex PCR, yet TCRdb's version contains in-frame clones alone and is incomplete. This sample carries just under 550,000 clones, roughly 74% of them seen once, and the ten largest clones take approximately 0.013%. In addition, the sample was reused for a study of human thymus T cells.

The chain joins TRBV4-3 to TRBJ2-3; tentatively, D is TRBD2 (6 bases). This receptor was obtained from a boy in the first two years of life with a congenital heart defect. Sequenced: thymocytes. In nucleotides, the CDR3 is TGCGCCAGCAGCCGAAGGGTAGAGCGGGCTGCAGATACGCAGTATTTT. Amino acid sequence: CASSRRVERAADTQYF.